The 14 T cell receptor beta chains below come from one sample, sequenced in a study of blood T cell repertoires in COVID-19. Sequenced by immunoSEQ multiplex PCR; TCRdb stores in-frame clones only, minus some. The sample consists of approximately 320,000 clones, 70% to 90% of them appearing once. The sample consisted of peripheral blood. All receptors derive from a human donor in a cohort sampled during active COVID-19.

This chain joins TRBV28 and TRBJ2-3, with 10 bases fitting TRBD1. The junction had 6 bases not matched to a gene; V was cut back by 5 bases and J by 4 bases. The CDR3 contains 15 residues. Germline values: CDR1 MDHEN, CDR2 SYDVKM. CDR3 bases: TGTGCCAGCAGTCGACAGGGGGCTGGGGCAGATACGCAGTATTTT. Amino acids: CASSRQGAGADTQYF.

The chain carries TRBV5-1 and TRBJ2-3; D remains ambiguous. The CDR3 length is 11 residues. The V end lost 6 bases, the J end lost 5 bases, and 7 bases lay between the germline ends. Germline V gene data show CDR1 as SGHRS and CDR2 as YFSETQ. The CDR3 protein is CASTPGDTQYF. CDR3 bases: TGCGCCAGCACGCCGGGAGATACGCAGTATTTT.

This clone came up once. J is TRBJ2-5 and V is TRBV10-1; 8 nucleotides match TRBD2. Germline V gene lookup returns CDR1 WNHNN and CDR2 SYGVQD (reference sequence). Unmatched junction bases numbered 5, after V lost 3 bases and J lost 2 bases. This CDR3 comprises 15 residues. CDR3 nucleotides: TGCGCCAGCAGTGATTCAGCGGGGGTACAAGAGACCCAGTACTTC. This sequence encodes CASSDSAGVQETQYF.

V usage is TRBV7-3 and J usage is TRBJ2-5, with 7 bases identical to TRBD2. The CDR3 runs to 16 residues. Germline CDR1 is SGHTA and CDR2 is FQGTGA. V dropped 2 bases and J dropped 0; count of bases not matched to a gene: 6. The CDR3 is CASSLSGGGNQETQYF. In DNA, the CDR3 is TGTGCCAGCAGCTTATCCGGCGGGGGAAACCAAGAGACCCAGTACTTC.

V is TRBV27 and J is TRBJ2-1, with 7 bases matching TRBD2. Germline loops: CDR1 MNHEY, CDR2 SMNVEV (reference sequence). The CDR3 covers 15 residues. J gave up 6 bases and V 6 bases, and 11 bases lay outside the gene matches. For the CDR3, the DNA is TGTGCCAGCAGCCGACCCCTGCCGGGGGGCAATGAGCAGTTCTTC. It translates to CASSRPLPGGNEQFF.

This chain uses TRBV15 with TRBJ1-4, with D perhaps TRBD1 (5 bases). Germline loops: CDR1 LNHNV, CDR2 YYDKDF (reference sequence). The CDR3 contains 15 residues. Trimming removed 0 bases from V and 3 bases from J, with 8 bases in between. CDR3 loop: CATSREGLPNEKLFF. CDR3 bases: TGTGCCACCAGCAGAGAGGGGCTGCCTAATGAAAAACTGTTTTTT. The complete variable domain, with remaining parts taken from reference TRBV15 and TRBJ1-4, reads DAMVIQNPRYQVTQFGKPVTLSCSQTLNHNVMYWYQQKSSQAPKLLFHYYDKDFNNEADTPDNFQSRRPNTSFCFLDIRSPGLGDTAMYLCATSREGLPNEKLFFGSGTQLSVL.

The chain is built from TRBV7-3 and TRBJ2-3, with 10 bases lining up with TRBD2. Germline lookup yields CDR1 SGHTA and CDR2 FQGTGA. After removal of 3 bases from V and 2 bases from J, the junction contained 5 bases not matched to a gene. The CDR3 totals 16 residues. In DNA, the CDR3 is TGTGCCAGCAGCTTCAGCGGGGGGGGAACCACAGATACGCAGTATTTT. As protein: CASSFSGGGTTDTQYF. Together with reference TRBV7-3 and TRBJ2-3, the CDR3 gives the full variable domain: GAGVSQTPSNKVTEKGKYVELRCDPISGHTALYWYRQSLGQGPEFLIYFQGTGAADDSGLPNDRFFAVRPEGSVSTLKIQRTERGDSAVYLCASSFSGGGTTDTQYFGPGTRLTVL.

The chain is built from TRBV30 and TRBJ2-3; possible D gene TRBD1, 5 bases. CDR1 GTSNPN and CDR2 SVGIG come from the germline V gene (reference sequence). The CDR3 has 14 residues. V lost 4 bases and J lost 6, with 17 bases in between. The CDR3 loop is CAWKRGWAVDTQYF. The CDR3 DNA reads TGTGCCTGGAAAAGGGGTTGGGCCGTTGATACGCAGTATTTT. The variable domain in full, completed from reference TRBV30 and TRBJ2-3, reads SQTIHQWPATLVQPVGSPLSLECTVEGTSNPNLYWYRQAAGRGLQLLFYSVGIGQISSEVPQNLSASRPQDRQFILSSKKLLLSDSGFYLCAWKRGWAVDTQYFGPGTRLTVL.

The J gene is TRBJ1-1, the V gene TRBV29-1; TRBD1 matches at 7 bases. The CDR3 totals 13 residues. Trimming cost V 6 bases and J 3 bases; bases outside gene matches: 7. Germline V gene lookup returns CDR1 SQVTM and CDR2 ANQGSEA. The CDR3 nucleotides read TGCAGCGTGGAAACAGGGGCACACACTGAAGCTTTCTTT. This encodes CSVETGAHTEAFF.

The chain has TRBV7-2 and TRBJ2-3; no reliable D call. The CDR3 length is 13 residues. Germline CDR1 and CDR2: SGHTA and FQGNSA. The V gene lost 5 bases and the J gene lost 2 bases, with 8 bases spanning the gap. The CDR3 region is CASSNPNTDTQYF. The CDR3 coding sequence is TGTGCCAGCAGCAACCCTAACACAGATACGCAGTATTTT.

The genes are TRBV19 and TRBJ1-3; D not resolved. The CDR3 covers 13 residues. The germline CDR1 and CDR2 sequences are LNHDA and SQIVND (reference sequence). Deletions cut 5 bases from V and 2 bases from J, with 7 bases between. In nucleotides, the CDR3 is TGTGCCAGTAGTGTTTCAGCTGGAAACACCATATATTTT. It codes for CASSVSAGNTIYF.

Written as DNA, the CDR3 is TGCGCCAGCAGCTTAACGGGAGACTCTGGAAACACCATATATTTT. It codes for CASSLTGDSGNTIYF. This chain connects TRBV5-1 to TRBJ1-3; D remains ambiguous. Germline CDR1 reads SGHRS; CDR2 reads YFSETQ. The CDR3 consists of 15 residues. V gave up 2 bases and J gave up 0 bases, with 9 bases separating them.

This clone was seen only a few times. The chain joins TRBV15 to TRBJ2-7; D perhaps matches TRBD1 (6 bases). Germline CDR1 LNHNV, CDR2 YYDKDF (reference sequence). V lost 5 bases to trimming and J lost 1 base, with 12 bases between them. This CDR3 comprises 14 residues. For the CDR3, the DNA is TGTGCCACCAGCGGGGGCGGAGCTTCCTACGAGCAGTACTTC. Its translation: CATSGGGASYEQYF.

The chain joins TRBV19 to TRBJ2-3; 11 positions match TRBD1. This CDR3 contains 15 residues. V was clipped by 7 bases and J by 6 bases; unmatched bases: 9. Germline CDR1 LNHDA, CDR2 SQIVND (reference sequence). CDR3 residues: CASTLGQGATDTQYF. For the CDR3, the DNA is TGTGCCAGTACCCTCGGACAGGGGGCGACCGATACGCAGTATTTT.